One and the same sample provided the 23 T cell receptor beta chains below, sequenced in a study of T cells in Graves' hyperthyroidism and ophthalmopathy. The investigators amplified TCR beta CDR3 regions from RNA transcripts. HTBI primers were the set used in a first-round RT-PCR of the TCR CDR3. TCRdb reprocessed the multiplex PCR reads via MiXCR and lists one record per CDR3 protein. The profile shows about 520,000 distinct CDR3 sequences, roughly 24% of them singletons. Sequencing used blood. The source of these receptors is a woman between 25 and 40 years old with Graves' ophthalmopathy.

This clonotype was counted at least ten times. The chain uses TRBV18 and TRBJ1-1; D unresolved. The germline CDR1 and CDR2 sequences are KGHSH and LQKENI. This CDR3 contains 14 residues. Trimming took off 3 bases at V and 1 base at J, with 9 bases between the two ends. The CDR3 DNA follows: TGTGCCAGCTCACCCGGCGACCCGAACACTGAAGCTTTCTTT. Translated, it gives CASSPGDPNTEAFF. Variable domain in full (rest from reference TRBV18 and TRBJ1-1): NAGVMQNPRHLVRRRGQEARLRCSPMKGHSHVYWYRQLPEEGLKFMVYLQKENIIDESGMPKERFSAEFPKEGPSILRIQQVVRGDSAAYFCASSPGDPNTEAFFGQGTRLTVV.

The V call is TRBV9, the J call TRBJ2-3; TRBD2 matches 9 bases. CDR1 SGDLS and CDR2 YYNGEE come from the germline V gene. The CDR3 covers 16 residues. Unmatched junction bases numbered 5, after V lost 2 bases and J lost 1 base. The CDR3 is CASSVLVAGGTDTQYF. CDR3 DNA sequence: TGTGCCAGCAGCGTCCTTGTAGCGGGAGGCACAGATACGCAGTATTTT.

This clonotype was detected ten times or more. The V gene is TRBV5-1, the J gene TRBJ1-1, with a possible D match to TRBD1 (5 bases). V lost 1 base to trimming and J lost 7 bases, with 14 bases between them. Germline CDR1 is SGHRS and CDR2 is YFSETQ. The CDR3 consists of 14 residues. The CDR3 nucleotides read TGCGCCAGCAGCTTGCGGCTCAGGGAAGGTGAAGCTTTCTTT. This translates into CASSLRLREGEAFF.

This clonotype was detected ten times or more. V is TRBV12-3 or TRBV12-4 and J is TRBJ2-2, with 8 nucleotides matching TRBD2. The junction had 5 bases not matched to a gene; V was cut back by 6 bases and J by 5 bases. The CDR3 spans 14 residues. The CDR3 sequence is CASSGGARTGELFF. In DNA form, the CDR3 reads TGTGCCAGCAGCGGGGGGGCGAGGACCGGGGAGCTGTTTTTT.

This clonotype showed up many times. One end of the junction varies from germline; a read error may be responsible. The CDR3 here is CASSLGQGGSTEALF. The CDR3 coding sequence is TGTGCCAGCAGTTTAGGACAGGGCGGTTCTACTGAAGCTCTCTTT. The chain recombines TRBV12-3 or TRBV12-4 with TRBJ1-1, with TRBD1 matching over 7 bases. The CDR3 consists of 15 residues.

This clonotype was observed many times. V is TRBV20-1 and J is TRBJ2-5, with 9 bases fitting TRBD2. The junction had 12 bases not matched to a gene; V was cut back by 5 bases and J by 2 bases. The CDR3 loop spans 16 amino acids. Germline V gene data show CDR1 as DFQATT and CDR2 as SNEGSKA (reference sequence). CDR3: CSAQRLRSGGQETQYF. The DNA for the CDR3 is TGCAGTGCTCAAAGACTGAGAAGCGGGGGGCAAGAGACCCAGTACTTC.

This clonotype was seen repeatedly, ten times or more. The chain uses TRBV19 and TRBJ1-6, with D unclear. Per the germline V gene, CDR1 is LNHDA and CDR2 is SQIVND (reference sequence). The CDR3 runs 15 residues. V gave up 3 bases and J gave up 4 bases, with 10 bases separating them. The CDR3 reads CASSMRAQYNSPLHF. The CDR3 DNA reads TGTGCCAGTAGTATGAGAGCTCAGTATAATTCACCCCTCCACTTT.

This clonotype was counted ten times or more. This chain links TRBV5-1 with TRBJ1-1; weak D call: TRBD1 (5 bases). The CDR3 loop spans 11 amino acids. The germline V gene encodes CDR1 SGHRS and CDR2 YFSETQ. This CDR3 is CDSLGEPEAFF. The CDR3 nucleotides read TGCGACTCGCTAGGGGAGCCTGAAGCTTTCTTT.

This clonotype has just a few counts. The chain combines TRBV10-3 with TRBJ1-2; D is perhaps TRBD1 (6 bases). The V gene's germline CDR1 is ENHRY and CDR2 SYGVKD. Trimming removed 7 bases from V and 4 bases from J, with 19 bases in between. The CDR3 is 15 residues long. The CDR3 DNA is TGTGCCATCAATGACGCCGTCGGACAGTTCTATGGCTACACCTTC. This sequence encodes CAINDAVGQFYGYTF.

Only a few counts were recorded for this clonotype. This chain links TRBV4-1 with TRBJ2-7; no clear D gene. The CDR3 sequence is 14 residues long. V gave up 2 bases and J gave up 0 bases, with 8 bases separating them. Germline-derived CDR1 and CDR2 are MGHRA and YSYEKL. Here the CDR3 reads CASSQIFGSYEQYF. CDR3 nucleotide sequence: TGCGCCAGCAGCCAAATATTTGGCTCCTACGAGCAGTACTTC.

Note on this clonotype: A much larger clone differs by one base, so this may be a read error. The V gene is TRBV6-1, the J gene TRBJ2-2, with D maybe TRBD1 (6 bases). Germline loops: CDR1 MNHNS, CDR2 SASEGT. CDR3 length: 15 residues. CDR3 loop: CASRNRDANTGELCF. CDR3 bases: TGTGCCAGCAGAAACAGGGACGCGAACACCGGGGAGCTGTGTTTT.

Comments on this clonotype: The junction shows a germline mismatch at one end, possibly a read error. The chain uses TRBV20-1 and TRBJ2-7, with 11 bases matching TRBD2. Germline V gene sequence: CDR1 DFQATT, CDR2 SNEGSKA (reference sequence). This CDR3 contains 13 residues. The CDR3 protein is CSASTSGSYGQYF. The CDR3 DNA is TGCAGTGCTAGCACTAGCGGGAGTTACGGGCAGTACTTC.

Note on this clonotype: One junction end does not reproduce the germline sequence, and a read error may be involved. The chain couples TRBV2 to TRBJ2-2; possible D gene TRBD2, 5 bases. The CDR3 extends over 14 amino acids. Germline assignment: CDR1 SNHLY and CDR2 FYNNEI. CDR3 coding DNA: TGTGCCAGCAGTGAAGAAGCGCTAGCCGGGGATCTGTTTTTT. Translating it yields CASSEEALAGDLFF.

This clonotype has ten or more counts. V gene TRBV20-1 combines with J gene TRBJ1-3; D possibly corresponds to TRBD1 (6 bases). V was clipped by 7 bases and J by 0 bases, with 13 bases between them. The CDR3 is 14 residues long. Germline V lookup: CDR1 DFQATT, CDR2 SNEGSKA (reference sequence). CDR3 sequence (DNA): TGCAGTGACCCTCCAGGGGACTCTGGAAACACCATATATTTT. Translation gives CSDPPGDSGNTIYF.

The J gene is TRBJ1-3, the V gene TRBV6-4; 7 bases agree with TRBD1. The junction had 11 bases not matched to a gene; V was cut back by 5 bases and J by 7 bases. The CDR3 is 15 residues long. Germline V gives CDR1 MRHNA, CDR2 SNTAGT. The CDR3 reads CASSPIDRVTNTIYF. The CDR3 region has the DNA TGTGCCAGCAGTCCCATCGACAGGGTCACGAACACCATATATTTT.

As regards this clonotype: Without the conserved terminal phenylalanine or tryptophan, this CDR3 likely stems from a read error. The V call is TRBV7-3, the J call TRBJ2-5, with TRBD2 identical over 15 bases. Per the germline V gene, CDR1 is SGHTA and CDR2 is FQGTGA. With V trimmed by 5 bases and J by 4 bases, 8 bases remained unmatched. This CDR3 is 17 amino acids long. The CDR3 is CASSTGLAGGVGETQYV. The CDR3 DNA reads TGTGCCAGCAGCACGGGACTAGCGGGGGGAGTTGGAGAGACCCAGTACGTC.

This clonotype was counted ten times or more. The chain recombines TRBV20-1 with TRBJ1-1, with TRBD1 matching 7 bases. J gave up 11 bases and V 3 bases, and 6 bases lay outside the gene matches. Germline CDR1 reads DFQATT; CDR2 reads SNEGSKA (reference sequence). CDR3 length: 11 residues. CDR3 amino acids: CSASEGAAAFF. The CDR3 DNA follows: TGCAGTGCTAGCGAGGGGGCTGCCGCTTTCTTT.

In this sample, this clonotype turned up many times. The chain carries TRBV29-1 and TRBJ2-3; D ambiguous. Trimming took 1 base from V and 0 from J, leaving 8 bases between them. There are 14 residues in the CDR3. CDR1 is SQVTM and CDR2 is ANQGSEA in the germline V gene. The CDR3 loop is CSVEGIDSTDTQYF. DNA of the CDR3: TGCAGCGTTGAAGGGATAGACAGCACAGATACGCAGTATTTT.

This chain uses TRBV28 with TRBJ2-5, with D unresolved. The CDR3 runs 13 residues. Trimming pared 6 bases from V and 1 base from J, leaving 9 bases between. Per germline, CDR1 MDHEN and CDR2 SYDVKM. The CDR3 sequence: CASRGSSQETQYF. The DNA of the CDR3 is TGTGCCAGCAGGGGATCTTCCCAAGAGACCCAGTACTTC.

The chain couples TRBV27 to TRBJ1-1, with D possibly TRBD1 on 5 matching bases. Trimming shortened V by 5 bases and J by 5 bases, and 9 bases separated the two germline ends. In germline, CDR1 is MNHEY, CDR2 SMNVEV (reference sequence). CDR3 length: 12 residues. The CDR3 bases are TGTGCCAGCAGTCAAGGGGAGACTGAAGCTTTCTTT. This translates into CASSQGETEAFF.

The chain combines TRBV6-2 or TRBV6-3 with TRBJ1-5; possibly TRBD1 for D (5 bases). CDR1 is MNHEY, CDR2 SVGEGT, per germline. This CDR3 is 14 amino acids long. Trimming took off 8 bases at V and 6 bases at J, with 17 bases between the two ends. The CDR3 sequence: CASDGAGVTQPQHF. In nucleotides, the CDR3 is TGTGCCAGCGACGGGGCAGGAGTAACTCAGCCCCAGCATTTT.

This clonotype showed up many times. V gene TRBV6-1 combines with J gene TRBJ2-7; D is unresolved. The germline V gene encodes CDR1 MNHNS and CDR2 SASEGT. The CDR3 has 13 amino acids. V lost 4 bases, J lost 2 bases, and 9 bases lay in between. The CDR3 nucleotides read TGTGCCAGCAGTGTACAACCTGCCTACGAGCAGTACTTC. This sequence encodes CASSVQPAYEQYF.

This clonotype was recorded many times. CDR3 sequence: CASSYRQGTTGELFF. In nucleotides, the CDR3 is TGTGCCAGCAGTTATCGACAGGGCACCACCGGGGAGCTGTTTTTT. V gene TRBV6-2 or TRBV6-3 combines with J gene TRBJ2-2; 7 nucleotides align to TRBD1. The CDR3 contains 15 residues. Germline lookup yields CDR1 MNHEY and CDR2 SVGEGT. V was pared by 3 bases and J by 4 bases, with 5 bases of the junction left unmatched.